This T cell receptor beta chain came from a study of T-cell reconstitution after alpha-beta-depleted transplantation in children. Regarding the study as a whole: Certain patients had high TCRbeta diversity at day 60, and it came from recipient T cells and thymic progenitors that survived. It was newly produced T cells that mostly accounted for T-cell counts and diversity one year after transplant.

Unique molecular identifiers were used to barcode this TCRbeta library. In TCRdb, the PCR reads were re-called with MiXCR into one record per CDR3 protein. Of around 18,000 distinct CDR3 sequences in the sample, just over 5% were seen once. In this sample, this clonotype turned up many times. Its target is unknown. CDR3 size: 15 residues. V lost 6 bases to trimming and J lost 2 bases, with 11 bases between them. Per the germline V gene, CDR1 is MDHEN and CDR2 is SYDVKM. This chain joins TRBV28 and TRBJ2-6; either TRBD1 or TRBD2 may supply D (5 bases each). This receptor was taken from a boy under 18 with acute lymphoblastic leukemia, due to receive a stem cell transplant. The material was PBMCs, obtained before TCRalphabeta/CD19-depleted stem cell transplant. The CDR3 loop reads CASRPGGTGANVLTF. The CDR3 DNA sequence: TGTGCCAGCAGGCCTGGGGGAACTGGGGCCAACGTCCTGACTTTC.